The T cell receptor (beta chain) under discussion was sequenced for a study of vaccination and CD4 T cells after COVID-19. Study-level background: Convalescent participants consisted of six males and four females, two being Hispanic. Post-vaccination samples were procured at a median of 72 days following dose two (range 14 to 241).

Sequencing of the DNA from cultured CD4+ T cells was carried out with the Oncomine TCR Beta short-read assay. TCRdb reanalysed the PCR reads using MiXCR and keeps one entry per CDR3 protein. The profile covers 16,000 or so distinct CDR3 sequences, with about 75% appearing a single time and more than 7.5% taken by the ten largest. Stated treatment: approximately 11-day PBMC culture with coronavirus spike peptide pools or control peptides (ViraFEST assay). Peptide pool stimulation in ViraFEST expanded antigen-specific T cells, whose TCRs were then sequenced. The germline gives CDR1 DFQATT, CDR2 SNEGSKA (reference sequence). The CDR3 loop spans 16 amino acids. V shed 0 bases and J shed 0 bases, with 15 bases lying between them. With respect to this clonotype: Its antigen remains unknown.

This rearrangement joins TRBV20-1 to TRBJ2-7; TRBD1 might be the D (5 bases). This TCR was recovered from a human donor who received a COVID-19 vaccine. Here the sequenced sample was CD4+ T cells from blood, cultured in vitro, taken after SARS-CoV-2 vaccination. CDR3 DNA sequence: TGCAGTGCTAGAGATCGGTGGGGCCCAGGCTCCTACGAGCAGTACTTC. Its protein product is CSARDRWGPGSYEQYF.